There are many counts of the clone carrying this TCR beta chain. What it recognizes is unknown. Sample time point: newly diagnosed GD, antithyroid drugs for less than 3 months. Researchers made the TCR library from RNA that was extracted from PBMCs. Investigators prepared the TCR beta libraries by applying iRepertoire HTBI primers and Arm-PCR of CDR3 regions. TCRdb independently ran MiXCR on the multiplex PCR reads; one entry per CDR3 protein. The sample includes 200,000 to 250,000 distinct CDR3 sequences, around 20% of them seen just once. This record comes from a study of regulatory T cells in long-lasting Graves disease. Study conclusions and caveats: Limited samples may have lowered accuracy. Persistent Graves' patients had lower TCR diversity than newly diagnosed ones.

J lost 3 bases, V lost 5 bases, and 6 bases had no gene match. Germline lookup yields CDR1 LNHDA and CDR2 SQIVND (reference sequence). The CDR3 extends over 15 amino acids. The rearrangement uses TRBV19 and TRBJ1-1; the match to TRBD1 covers 10 bases. The sequences come from peripheral blood mononuclear cells (PBMCs), collected at new diagnosis, from a patient treated with antithyroid drugs. This clonotype was obtained from a female donor with Graves disease. CDR3 protein: CASSGATGGYTEAFF. The DNA for the CDR3 is TGTGCCAGTAGTGGGGCGACAGGGGGCTACACTGAAGCTTTCTTT.